The rows below give T cell receptor beta chains drawn from one sample of a study of T-cell memory formation after mild COVID-19. TCRdb redid the calling of the 5' RACE reads with MiXCR, one entry per CDR3 protein. The sample yields hundreds of thousands of distinct CDR3 sequences, approximately 25% seen once. Sequenced: PBMCs or a T cell subset sorted from them (not recorded which). Every receptor here comes from an adult woman who had mild COVID-19 (a few samples of this study predate the infection). Cell type and time point are not known. CDR3s include the opening cysteine and the closing phenylalanine or tryptophan. A D gene is named only where the DNA matches it firmly. Rows may omit the clone size; those that give it use once, few, many or a size class.

V gene: TRBV5-6; J gene: TRBJ2-7; clone size: .; D gene: TRBD2; CDR3 DNA: TGTGCCAGCAGCCACGCGGGAGGCCTCTACGAGCAGTACTTC; CDR3 protein: CASSHAGGLYEQYF
V gene: TRBV7-2; J gene: TRBJ2-3; clone size: few; D gene: .; CDR3 DNA: TGTGCCAGCAGCACCCGCCGGAGCACAGATACGCAGTATTTT; CDR3 protein: CASSTRRSTDTQYF
V gene: TRBV7-3; J gene: TRBJ1-1; clone size: few; D gene: .; CDR3 DNA: TGTGCCAGCAGTTTATTGCGGAACACTGAAGCTTTCTTT; CDR3 protein: CASSLLRNTEAFF
V gene: TRBV3-1; J gene: TRBJ1-6; clone size: .; D gene: .; CDR3 DNA: TGTGCCAGCAGCCAAATGACCTGGGGTAGATCACCCCTCCACTTT; CDR3 protein: CASSQMTWGRSPLHF
V gene: TRBV30; J gene: TRBJ2-7; clone size: .; D gene: .; CDR3 DNA: TGTGCCTTTGACATAACCCTTAGCTCCTACGAGCAGTACTTC; CDR3 protein: CAFDITLSSYEQYF
V gene: TRBV6-2/TRBV6-3; J gene: TRBJ1-1; clone size: many; D gene: .; CDR3 DNA: TGTGCCAGCAGTTACTCTCGGTCGACTGAAGCTTTCTTT; CDR3 protein: CASSYSRSTEAFF
V gene: TRBV7-2; J gene: TRBJ2-3; clone size: .; D gene: TRBD1; CDR3 DNA: TGTGCCAGCACCCAGGGGGCGGGGCTGGGATTCACAGATACGCAGTATTTT; CDR3 protein: CASTQGAGLGFTDTQYF
V gene: TRBV7-2; J gene: TRBJ2-1; clone size: few; D gene: TRBD1; CDR3 DNA: TGTGCCAGCAGCTTTCAAGGACAGGGAGTAAATGAGCAGTTCTTC; CDR3 protein: CASSFQGQGVNEQFF
V gene: TRBV7-9; J gene: TRBJ1-2; clone size: .; D gene: TRBD1; CDR3 DNA: TGTGCCAGCATCTCAGGGGGACCCTATGGCTACACCTTC; CDR3 protein: CASISGGPYGYTF
V gene: TRBV6-5; J gene: TRBJ1-6; clone size: .; D gene: TRBD1; CDR3 DNA: TGTGCCAGCAGCCCCCGGGACAGTTCACCCCTCCACTTT; CDR3 protein: CASSPRDSSPLHF
V gene: TRBV29-1; J gene: TRBJ1-2; clone size: .; D gene: .; CDR3 DNA: TGCAGCGTCGAGGGGAACTATGGCTACACCTTC; CDR3 protein: CSVEGNYGYTF
V gene: TRBV12-3/TRBV12-4; J gene: TRBJ2-5; clone size: .; D gene: .; CDR3 DNA: TGTGCCAGCAGTCTGGACGAACAAGAGACCCAGTACTTC; CDR3 protein: CASSLDEQETQYF
V gene: TRBV4-2; J gene: TRBJ2-3; clone size: .; D gene: TRBD2; CDR3 DNA: TGTGCCAGCAGCCAAGCGGCAGCGGGAGCGGATACGCAGTATTTT; CDR3 protein: CASSQAAAGADTQYF
V gene: TRBV6-1; J gene: TRBJ2-7; clone size: few; D gene: TRBD1; CDR3 DNA: TGTGCCAGCATATCAGGGACAGGGGGCATCTACGAGCAGTACTTC; CDR3 protein: CASISGTGGIYEQYF
V gene: TRBV5-6; J gene: TRBJ1-2; clone size: .; D gene: .; CDR3 DNA: TGTGCCAGCAGCTTGTATGGTGGGTCTGGTACCTTC; CDR3 protein: CASSLYGGSGTF
V gene: TRBV27; J gene: TRBJ2-5; clone size: .; D gene: .; CDR3 DNA: TGTGCCAGCAGTTGGACGGGGAACCAAGAGACCCAGTACTTC; CDR3 protein: CASSWTGNQETQYF
V gene: TRBV20-1; J gene: TRBJ2-3; clone size: .; D gene: .; CDR3 DNA: TGCAGTGTTAAGGGCCTAAGAGCAGATACGCAGTATTTT; CDR3 protein: CSVKGLRADTQYF
V gene: TRBV18; J gene: TRBJ1-6; clone size: .; D gene: .; CDR3 DNA: TGTGCCAGCTCACCAGGGAGTGCACCCCTCCACTTT; CDR3 protein: CASSPGSAPLHF
V gene: TRBV6-1; J gene: TRBJ1-5; clone size: few; D gene: TRBD1; CDR3 DNA: TGTGCCAGCGGAGACAGGGGGCAAGGGCCCCAGCATTTT; CDR3 protein: CASGDRGQGPQHF
V gene: TRBV5-4; J gene: TRBJ1-1; clone size: once; D gene: .; CDR3 DNA: TGTGCCAGCAGCCGTTCATCTCCCAGGGGTCGAATGAACACTGAAGCTTTCTTT; CDR3 protein: CASSRSSPRGRMNTEAFF
V gene: TRBV7-2; J gene: TRBJ2-3; clone size: .; D gene: TRBD2; CDR3 DNA: TGTGCCAGCAACCAAATAGCGGGAGGGCGGACAGATACGCAGTATTTT; CDR3 protein: CASNQIAGGRTDTQYF
V gene: TRBV24-1; J gene: TRBJ1-2; clone size: .; D gene: .; CDR3 DNA: TGTGCCACCCAAGCCAGGGGAACCTATGGCTACACCTTC; CDR3 protein: CATQARGTYGYTF
V gene: TRBV29-1; J gene: TRBJ2-5; clone size: .; D gene: .; CDR3 DNA: TGCAGCGTTGCCCCCCATCAAGAGACCCAGTACTTC; CDR3 protein: CSVAPHQETQYF
V gene: TRBV5-1; J gene: TRBJ2-2; clone size: .; D gene: TRBD2; CDR3 DNA: TGCGCCAGCAGCCTGACGACGTCCGGGGGGACCGGGGAGCTGTTTTTT; CDR3 protein: CASSLTTSGGTGELFF
V gene: TRBV20-1; J gene: TRBJ2-7; clone size: few; D gene: TRBD1; CDR3 DNA: TGCAGTGCTAGGTTGGACAGGGGAGCCTACGAGCAGTACTTC; CDR3 protein: CSARLDRGAYEQYF
V gene: TRBV7-9; J gene: TRBJ2-7; clone size: .; D gene: .; CDR3 DNA: TGTGCCAGCAGCTCCCACCTAGCCTACGAGCAGTACTTC; CDR3 protein: CASSSHLAYEQYF
V gene: TRBV25-1; J gene: TRBJ2-5; clone size: few; D gene: TRBD1; CDR3 DNA: TGTGCCAGCAGTGGGGACAGGGTCGAGACCCAGTACTTC; CDR3 protein: CASSGDRVETQYF
V gene: TRBV2; J gene: TRBJ2-2; clone size: .; D gene: .; CDR3 DNA: TGTGCCAGCACTCAAGAGAACACCGGGGAGCTGTTTTTT; CDR3 protein: CASTQENTGELFF
V gene: TRBV2; J gene: TRBJ2-1; clone size: .; D gene: TRBD1; CDR3 DNA: TGTGCCAGCAGTTCCGACAGGGGCAGCTCCTACAATGAGCAGTTCTTC; CDR3 protein: CASSSDRGSSYNEQFF
V gene: TRBV5-1; J gene: TRBJ2-5; clone size: .; D gene: .; CDR3 DNA: TGCGCCAGCAGCTCAATTGTAGGGGAGACCCAGTACTTC; CDR3 protein: CASSSIVGETQYF
V gene: TRBV7-9; J gene: TRBJ1-6; clone size: .; D gene: .; CDR3 DNA: TGTGCCAGCAGCCAGAGCATTAGGGGATGGTCACCCCTCCACTTT; CDR3 protein: CASSQSIRGWSPLHF
V gene: TRBV20-1; J gene: TRBJ2-3; clone size: few; D gene: TRBD2; CDR3 DNA: TGCAGTGCTAGCGGGACTAGCGGGGGGCAAAACACAGATACGCAGTATTTT; CDR3 protein: CSASGTSGGQNTDTQYF
V gene: TRBV24-1; J gene: TRBJ2-7; clone size: .; D gene: TRBD1; CDR3 DNA: TGTGCCACCAGTGACCGACAGGGGACAAAGTACGAGCAGTACTTC; CDR3 protein: CATSDRQGTKYEQYF
V gene: TRBV15; J gene: TRBJ2-5; clone size: many; D gene: .; CDR3 DNA: TGTGCCACCAGCACATATACAGGGTCGGAGACCCAGTACTTC; CDR3 protein: CATSTYTGSETQYF
V gene: TRBV20-1; J gene: TRBJ2-3; clone size: .; D gene: .; CDR3 DNA: TGCAGTGCTAGAGATATGGGGGTAGCAGATACGCAGTATTTT; CDR3 protein: CSARDMGVADTQYF
V gene: TRBV12-3/TRBV12-4; J gene: TRBJ1-5; clone size: few; D gene: .; CDR3 DNA: TGTGCCAGCAGTTTAGAGGGGCCCCAGCATTTT; CDR3 protein: CASSLEGPQHF
V gene: TRBV6-1; J gene: TRBJ2-7; clone size: .; D gene: TRBD2; CDR3 DNA: TGTGCCAGCAGTGAAATGCGGGAGGGGGCCTACGAGCAGTACTTC; CDR3 protein: CASSEMREGAYEQYF
V gene: TRBV7-8; J gene: TRBJ2-1; clone size: .; D gene: .; CDR3 DNA: TGTGCCAGCAGCTCGTTGAACAGGGTGCGGAATGAGCAGTTCTTC; CDR3 protein: CASSSLNRVRNEQFF
V gene: TRBV13; J gene: TRBJ2-5; clone size: once; D gene: TRBD1; CDR3 DNA: TGTGCCAGCAGCTTAGGCTCTGTAGTGACAGGGGGAGAGACCCAGTACTTC; CDR3 protein: CASSLGSVVTGGETQYF
V gene: TRBV27; J gene: TRBJ2-5; clone size: few; D gene: .; CDR3 DNA: TGTGCCAGCAGTTTATCTTCGTCGTGGGGAGAGACCCAGTACTTC; CDR3 protein: CASSLSSSWGETQYF
V gene: TRBV9; J gene: TRBJ2-5; clone size: .; D gene: TRBD2; CDR3 DNA: TGTGCCAGCAGCGTCTATGGGACTAGCGGCCAAGAGACCCAGTACTTC; CDR3 protein: CASSVYGTSGQETQYF
V gene: TRBV7-2; J gene: TRBJ2-3; clone size: .; D gene: .; CDR3 DNA: TGTGCCAGCAGCGACACGACCGGGCCGGGGTGGGATACGCAGTATTTT; CDR3 protein: CASSDTTGPGWDTQYF
V gene: TRBV18; J gene: TRBJ2-3; clone size: few; D gene: .; CDR3 DNA: TGTGCCAGCTCACCACGAGGGACGGGGAGCACAGATACGCAGTATTTT; CDR3 protein: CASSPRGTGSTDTQYF
V gene: TRBV12-3/TRBV12-4; J gene: TRBJ2-1; clone size: many; D gene: .; CDR3 DNA: TGTGCCAGCAGCTCAACCCCGGGCCCTAAGGATGATGAGCAGTTCTTC; CDR3 protein: CASSSTPGPKDDEQFF
V gene: TRBV7-9; J gene: TRBJ1-1; clone size: .; D gene: TRBD1; CDR3 DNA: TGTGCCAGCAGCCCCCCCAGGGACAGGAACACTGAAGCTTTCTTT; CDR3 protein: CASSPPRDRNTEAFF
V gene: TRBV10-3; J gene: TRBJ2-6; clone size: .; D gene: .; CDR3 DNA: TGTGCCATCAGTCCAGGAAATTCTGGGGCCAACGTCCTGACTTTC; CDR3 protein: CAISPGNSGANVLTF
V gene: TRBV19; J gene: TRBJ1-1; clone size: .; D gene: .; CDR3 DNA: TGTGCCAGTAGTATAGATATCATTCGGGATGGCGCCACTGAAGCTTTCTTT; CDR3 protein: CASSIDIIRDGATEAFF
V gene: TRBV6-6; J gene: TRBJ1-1; clone size: .; D gene: .; CDR3 DNA: TGTGCCAGCAGTTACTCGAGCGGGGGACGTGACACTGAAGCTTTCTTT; CDR3 protein: CASSYSSGGRDTEAFF
V gene: TRBV6-5; J gene: TRBJ2-2; clone size: once; D gene: .; CDR3 DNA: TGTGCCAGCAGGAATGGGGGCACCGGGGAGCTGTTTTTT; CDR3 protein: CASRNGGTGELFF
V gene: TRBV6-2/TRBV6-3; J gene: TRBJ2-1; clone size: .; D gene: .; CDR3 DNA: TGTGCCAGCAGTACGGGAGAGAGCTTTGAGCAGTTCTTC; CDR3 protein: CASSTGESFEQFF
V gene: TRBV7-9; J gene: TRBJ2-1; clone size: .; D gene: TRBD2; CDR3 DNA: TGTGCCAGCAGCCCCTGGGAGGGAGCGTGGAATGAGCAGTTCTTC; CDR3 protein: CASSPWEGAWNEQFF
V gene: TRBV5-1; J gene: TRBJ2-7; clone size: .; D gene: TRBD1; CDR3 DNA: TGCGCCAGCAGCTTGGAAGGGACAGGGGGCCACGAGCAGTACTTC; CDR3 protein: CASSLEGTGGHEQYF
V gene: TRBV20-1; J gene: TRBJ2-3; clone size: many; D gene: .; CDR3 DNA: TGCAGTGCCCAGAGGGGCGGAGGGATCGGTGGGGCAGATACGCAGTATTTT; CDR3 protein: CSAQRGGGIGGADTQYF
V gene: TRBV11-2; J gene: TRBJ2-1; clone size: .; D gene: .; CDR3 DNA: TGTGCCAGCAGCTTAGGGCCCTTTTACGAGCAGTTCTTC; CDR3 protein: CASSLGPFYEQFF